The entry that follows covers one T cell receptor (beta chain) sequence. Its antigen remains unidentified. Libraries were prepared by immunoSEQ multiplex PCR; TCRdb keeps only in-frame clonotypes and omits some of them. The sample lists some 260,000 clones; roughly 84% were seen once. The sample originates from a study of cytomegalovirus exposure and HLA in healthy donors. Findings and caveats of the study: Cytomegalovirus status, reportedly, was diagnosed with high specificity and sensitivity by the classifier. Generally TCR sequences proved uncommon, though certain public TCRs appeared in numerous donors.

The donors were members of the validation cohort comprising 120 subjects, separate from the approximately 700-subject first cohort. The CDR3 totals 10 residues. V lost 0 bases, J lost 7 bases, and 1 base lay in between. CDR1 is DFQATT and CDR2 is SNEGSKA in the germline V gene (reference sequence). The V and J genes are TRBV20-1 and TRBJ2-1; D unresolved. This receptor was obtained from a man aged 18 to 29 in good health and CMV-seropositive. The material sequenced was PBMCs. CDR3 residues: CSARENEQFF. CDR3 nucleotide sequence: TGCAGTGCTAGAGAGAATGAGCAGTTCTTC.